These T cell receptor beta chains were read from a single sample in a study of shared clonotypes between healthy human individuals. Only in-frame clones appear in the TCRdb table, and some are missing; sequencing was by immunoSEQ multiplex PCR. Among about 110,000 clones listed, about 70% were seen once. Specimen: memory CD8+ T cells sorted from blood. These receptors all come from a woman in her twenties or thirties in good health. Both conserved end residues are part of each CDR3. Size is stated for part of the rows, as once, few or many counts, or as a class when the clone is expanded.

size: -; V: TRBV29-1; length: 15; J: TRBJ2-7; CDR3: CSGAGTGPQGYEQYF
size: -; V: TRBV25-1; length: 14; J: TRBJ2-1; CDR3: CASSGVRVYNEQFF
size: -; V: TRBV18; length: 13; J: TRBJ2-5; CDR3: CASSPADTETQYF
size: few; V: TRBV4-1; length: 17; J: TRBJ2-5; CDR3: CASSQEVVRVEQETQYF
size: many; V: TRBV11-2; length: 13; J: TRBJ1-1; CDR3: CASSLDLATEAFF
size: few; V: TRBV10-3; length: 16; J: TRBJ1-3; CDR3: CAISESGEPSGNTIYF
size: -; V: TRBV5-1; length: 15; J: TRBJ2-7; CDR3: CASSWGPLKAYEQYF
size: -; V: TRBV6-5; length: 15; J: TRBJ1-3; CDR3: CASSYSNLAGNTIYF
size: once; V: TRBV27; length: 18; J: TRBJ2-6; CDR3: CASSLWSGPGSGANVLTF
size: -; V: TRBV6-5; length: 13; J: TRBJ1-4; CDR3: CASSFRAHEKLFF
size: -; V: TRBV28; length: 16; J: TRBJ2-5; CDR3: CASSPPMRIPPETQYF
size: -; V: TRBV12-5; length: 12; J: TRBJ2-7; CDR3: CASSPGIYEQYF
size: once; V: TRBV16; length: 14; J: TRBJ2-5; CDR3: CASSYDRGRETQYF
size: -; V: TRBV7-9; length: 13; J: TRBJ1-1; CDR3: CAGGTDPFEEAFF
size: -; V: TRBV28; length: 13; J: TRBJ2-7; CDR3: CASSFVPRDEQYF
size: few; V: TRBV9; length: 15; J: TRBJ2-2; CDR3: CASSVISGNTGELFF
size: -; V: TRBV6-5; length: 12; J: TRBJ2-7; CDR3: CASRRTRGEQYF
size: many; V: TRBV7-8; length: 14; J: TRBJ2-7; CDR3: CASSSHGSTYEQYF
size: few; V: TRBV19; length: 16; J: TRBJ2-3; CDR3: CASSPSWGSSADTQYF
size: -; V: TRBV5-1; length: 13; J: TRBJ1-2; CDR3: CASSKEGGYGYTF
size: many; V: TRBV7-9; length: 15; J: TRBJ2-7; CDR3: CASSSLFGTFYEQYF
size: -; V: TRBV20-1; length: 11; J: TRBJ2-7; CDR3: CSAPDTYEQYF
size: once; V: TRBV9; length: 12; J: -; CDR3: CASSGTGFEQYF
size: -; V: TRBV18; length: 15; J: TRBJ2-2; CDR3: CASSPDRGKAGELFF
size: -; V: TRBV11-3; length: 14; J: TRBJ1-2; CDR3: CASSLNGEAYGYTF
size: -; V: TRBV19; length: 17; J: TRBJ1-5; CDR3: CASSPRDRAYSNQPQHF
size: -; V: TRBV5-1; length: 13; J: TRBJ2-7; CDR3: CASSLDLPSEQYF
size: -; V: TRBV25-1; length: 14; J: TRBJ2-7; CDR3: CASSAGTSSREQYF
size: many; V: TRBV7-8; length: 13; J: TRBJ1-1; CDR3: CASSYEMNTEAFF
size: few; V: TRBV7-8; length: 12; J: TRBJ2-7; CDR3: CASSLGMGEQYF
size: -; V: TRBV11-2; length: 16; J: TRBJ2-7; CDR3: CASSSSPSGSSYEQYF
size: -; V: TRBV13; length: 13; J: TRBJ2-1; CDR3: CASKGSSYNEQFF
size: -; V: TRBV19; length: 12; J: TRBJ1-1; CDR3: CASKIGNTEAFF
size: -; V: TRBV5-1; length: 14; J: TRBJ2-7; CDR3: CASSSQGGYYEQYF
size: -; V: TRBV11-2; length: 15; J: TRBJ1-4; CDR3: CASSYGQGTNEKLFF
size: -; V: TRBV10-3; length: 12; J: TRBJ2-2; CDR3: CAIGANTGELFF
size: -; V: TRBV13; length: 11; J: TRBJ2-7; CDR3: CASSPSGVAYF
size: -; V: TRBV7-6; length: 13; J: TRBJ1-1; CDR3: CASSLSPLTEAFF